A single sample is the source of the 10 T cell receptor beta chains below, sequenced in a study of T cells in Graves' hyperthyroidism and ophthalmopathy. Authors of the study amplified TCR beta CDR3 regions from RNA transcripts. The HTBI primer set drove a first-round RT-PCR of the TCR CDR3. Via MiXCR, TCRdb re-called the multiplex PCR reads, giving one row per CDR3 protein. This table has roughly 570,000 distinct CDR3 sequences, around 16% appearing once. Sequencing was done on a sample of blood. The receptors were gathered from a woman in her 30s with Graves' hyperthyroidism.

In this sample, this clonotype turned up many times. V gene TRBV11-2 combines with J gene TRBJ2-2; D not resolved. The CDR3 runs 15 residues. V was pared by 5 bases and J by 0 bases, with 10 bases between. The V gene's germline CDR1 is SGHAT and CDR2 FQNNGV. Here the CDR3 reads CASSRLRANTGELFF. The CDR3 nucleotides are TGTGCCAGCAGCCGTCTAAGAGCGAACACCGGGGAGCTGTTTTTT.

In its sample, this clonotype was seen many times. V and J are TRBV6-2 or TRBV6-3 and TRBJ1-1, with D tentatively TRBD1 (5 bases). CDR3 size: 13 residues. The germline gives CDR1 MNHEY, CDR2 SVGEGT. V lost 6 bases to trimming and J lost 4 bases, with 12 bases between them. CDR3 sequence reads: CASRASGTTEAFF. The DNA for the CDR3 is TGTGCCAGCAGAGCTTCAGGGACCACTGAAGCTTTCTTT.

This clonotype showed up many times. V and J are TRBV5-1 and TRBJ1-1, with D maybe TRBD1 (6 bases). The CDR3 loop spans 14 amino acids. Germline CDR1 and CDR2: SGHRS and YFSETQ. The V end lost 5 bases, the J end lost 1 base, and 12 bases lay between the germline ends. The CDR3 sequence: CASRTLQGNTEAFF. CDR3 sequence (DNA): TGCGCCAGCAGGACCTTACAGGGGAACACTGAAGCTTTCTTT.

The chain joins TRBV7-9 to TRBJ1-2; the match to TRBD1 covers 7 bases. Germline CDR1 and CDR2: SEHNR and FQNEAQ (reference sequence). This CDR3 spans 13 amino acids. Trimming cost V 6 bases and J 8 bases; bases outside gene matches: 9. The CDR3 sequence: CASRPDRERGYTF. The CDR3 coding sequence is TGTGCCAGCAGGCCCGACAGGGAGCGAGGCTACACCTTC.

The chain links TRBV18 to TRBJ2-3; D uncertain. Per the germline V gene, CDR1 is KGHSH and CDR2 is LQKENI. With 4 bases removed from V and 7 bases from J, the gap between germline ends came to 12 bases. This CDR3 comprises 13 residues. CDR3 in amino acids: CASSLVDRHTQYF. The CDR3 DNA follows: TGTGCCAGCTCACTAGTCGATAGGCATACGCAGTATTTT.

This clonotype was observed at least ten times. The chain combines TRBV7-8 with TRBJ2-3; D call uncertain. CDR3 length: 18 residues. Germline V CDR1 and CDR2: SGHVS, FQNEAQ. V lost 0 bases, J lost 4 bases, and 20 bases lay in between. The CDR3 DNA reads TGTGCCAGCAGCTTAGCGCATCGACATAGTTTCACTTCAGATACGCAGTATTTT. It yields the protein CASSLAHRHSFTSDTQYF.

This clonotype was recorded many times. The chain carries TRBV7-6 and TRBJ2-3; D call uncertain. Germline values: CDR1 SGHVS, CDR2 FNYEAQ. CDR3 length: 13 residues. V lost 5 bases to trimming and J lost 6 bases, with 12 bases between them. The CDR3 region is CASSRRLGDTQYF. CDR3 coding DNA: TGTGCCAGCAGCCGCAGGCTGGGGGATACGCAGTATTTT.

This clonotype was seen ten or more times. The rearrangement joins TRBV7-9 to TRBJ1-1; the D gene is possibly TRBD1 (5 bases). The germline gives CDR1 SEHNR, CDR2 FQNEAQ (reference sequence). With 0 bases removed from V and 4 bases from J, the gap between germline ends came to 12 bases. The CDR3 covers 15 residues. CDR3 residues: CASSLAGVDATEAFF. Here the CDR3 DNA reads TGTGCCAGCAGCTTAGCGGGGGTAGACGCCACTGAAGCTTTCTTT.

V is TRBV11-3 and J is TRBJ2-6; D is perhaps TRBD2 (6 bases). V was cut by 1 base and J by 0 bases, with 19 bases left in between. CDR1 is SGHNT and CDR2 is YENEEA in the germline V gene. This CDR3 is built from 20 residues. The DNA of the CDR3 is TGTGCCAGCAGCTTAGGAGGCGGGGATCGGCGGTTCTCTGGGGCCAACGTCCTGACTTTC. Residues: CASSLGGGDRRFSGANVLTF.

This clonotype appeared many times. CDR3 in amino acids: CAWNRGRSYNEQFF. CDR3 nucleotides: TGTGCCTGGAACAGGGGGAGATCCTACAATGAGCAGTTCTTC. The chain combines TRBV30 with TRBJ2-1; TRBD1 aligns across 8 bases. J was trimmed by 1 base and V by 4 bases; bases with no gene match: 3. The CDR3 extends over 14 amino acids. Per germline, CDR1 GTSNPN and CDR2 SVGIG (reference sequence). Full variable domain (missing parts from reference TRBV30 and TRBJ2-1): SQTIHQWPATLVQPVGSPLSLECTVEGTSNPNLYWYRQAAGRGLQLLFYSVGIGQISSEVPQNLSASRPQDRQFILSSKKLLLSDSGFYLCAWNRGRSYNEQFFGPGTRLTVL.